The rows below give T cell receptor beta chains drawn from one sample of a study of Tregs in tolerant kidney transplant recipients. Sequenced by immunoSEQ multiplex PCR; TCRdb stores in-frame clones only, minus some. The sample holds about 100,000 clones, over 85% seen once. Specimen: CD4+ T cells from blood, collected before the transplant. The receptors here all came from a human donor who received a combined kidney and bone marrow transplant. CDR3s include the opening cysteine and the closing phenylalanine or tryptophan.

v_call	j_call	cdr3_aa
TRBV30	TRBJ2-1	CAWSVGLAQFF
TRBV5-5	TRBJ1-2	CASSLELGATF
TRBV18	TRBJ1-1	CASSESANTEAFF
TRBV5-4	TRBJ2-7	CASRSIRGSYEQYF
TRBV11-3	TRBJ1-2	CASGRGDYGYTF
TRBV7-3	-	CASSQTSGSSYEQYF
TRBV7-2	TRBJ2-2	CASSLAIEAGELFF
TRBV4-1	TRBJ2-7	CASSQTQRQAPYEQYF
TRBV2	TRBJ2-3	CASIQLARAYTDTQYF
TRBV28	TRBJ1-1	CASSIRGRTEAFF
TRBV11-1	TRBJ1-2	CASSVLRDYGYTF
TRBV30	TRBJ2-1	CAWKPRLAEEQFF
TRBV5-4	TRBJ2-1	CASSLRQGSYNEQFF
TRBV6-5	TRBJ1-6	CASSYSGQRRDSPLHF
TRBV30	TRBJ2-7	CACLRQGIIDEQYF
TRBV7-9	TRBJ2-7	CASSLSDRPEQYF
TRBV4-3	TRBJ1-4	CASSQDGRGEEKLFF
TRBV2	TRBJ1-5	CASSDYRSNQPQHF
TRBV9	TRBJ2-2	CASSPQTGGDTGELFF